A selection of T cell receptor beta chains follows, all from one sample in a study of control samples from healthy donors and cancer patients. This table comes from immunoSEQ multiplex PCR, and its TCRdb copy is limited to in-frame clones, with some not included. Of around 170,000 clones in the sample, roughly 90% were seen once. The source material was blood. These receptors were taken from a woman in her 50s in good health. Each CDR3 is given with its conserved first and last residue. Each record gives: V gene, D gene, J gene, clone size, CDR3 DNA, CDR3 protein. D genes are given only for firm matches. Some rows mark clone size as missing; the rest say once, few, many or name a class of expanded clone.

TRBV2	TRBD1	TRBJ1-5	NA	TGTGCCAGCGCAGGAATAGGGGGCAGCAATCAGCCCCAGCATTTT	CASAGIGGSNQPQHF
TRBV9	TRBD2	TRBJ2-3	NA	TGTGCCAGCTCGGGGGGGACAACAGATACGCAGTATTTT	CASSGGTTDTQYF
TRBV14	TRBD1	TRBJ1-5	NA	TGTGCCAGCAGCCCAGGGGGGGATCAGCCCCAGCATTTT	CASSPGGDQPQHF
TRBV5-5	NA	TRBJ2-7	once	TGTGCCAGCAGCTTGGGGGCAGGGGCCAGCTACGAGCAGTACTTC	CASSLGAGASYEQYF
TRBV6-2/TRBV6-3	NA	TRBJ1-1	NA	TGTGCCAGCAGCCCTAGCCTGGGGAACACTGAAGCTTTCTTT	CASSPSLGNTEAFF
TRBV19	NA	TRBJ2-7	NA	TGTGCCAGTAGTATGTTGGACGGCTACGAGCAGTACTTC	CASSMLDGYEQYF
TRBV4-1	NA	TRBJ2-1	NA	TGCGCCAGCAGCCAAGGTGTTATAGCGGCCCTCGTGTTCTTC	CASSQGVIAALVFF
TRBV7-9	NA	TRBJ1-1	NA	TGTGCCAGCAGCTTTTTCCGTCGGGGTGAAGCTTTCTTT	CASSFFRRGEAFF
TRBV2	NA	TRBJ2-7	NA	TGTGCCAGCAGTGATCCCTACGAGCAGTACTTC	CASSDPYEQYF
TRBV6-1	TRBD2	TRBJ2-3	NA	TGTGCCAGCAGTGGTGGGACTAGCGGGAGGGCCGGGGATACGCAGTATTTT	CASSGGTSGRAGDTQYF
TRBV7-2	TRBD2	TRBJ2-7	NA	TGTGCCAGCAGCTACACCGGGACTAGCGGCTACGAGCAGTACTTC	CASSYTGTSGYEQYF
TRBV4-3	NA	TRBJ1-3	NA	TGCGCCAGCAGCCAGGAGGGAGGGTTCTCTGGAAACACCATATATTTT	CASSQEGGFSGNTIYF
TRBV7-8	TRBD1	TRBJ1-5	NA	TGTGCCAGCAGCTTAGGGACAGGGCTCCAGCCCCAGCATTTT	CASSLGTGLQPQHF
TRBV6-5	TRBD1	TRBJ1-3	NA	TGTGCCAGCAGTTTGCTCGGGACAGGGGGGAACACCATATATTTT	CASSLLGTGGNTIYF
TRBV27	TRBD1	TRBJ1-5	NA	TGTGCCAGCAGGAGGACAGGGCTGGGTCAGCCCCAGCATTTT	CASRRTGLGQPQHF
TRBV10-3	TRBD1	TRBJ1-2	NA	TGTGCCATCAGTGAGCCGACAGGGAACAGCTATGGCTACACCTTC	CAISEPTGNSYGYTF
TRBV28	TRBD2	TRBJ2-2	NA	TGTGCCAGCAGCGGGACCCTGACTAGCGGAAGGGGGGAGCTGTTTTTT	CASSGTLTSGRGELFF
TRBV7-9	NA	TRBJ2-4	once	TGTGCCAGCAGCTTAGACAGCGCCAAAAACATTCAGTACTTC	CASSLDSAKNIQYF
TRBV28	NA	TRBJ2-5	NA	TGTGCCAGCAGTTATACGGGACTCACTGTTGGGGCCCAGTACTTC	CASSYTGLTVGAQYF
TRBV15	NA	TRBJ2-2	NA	TGTGCCACCAGCAGAGATTCAGGGACCGGGGAGCTGTTTTTT	CATSRDSGTGELFF
TRBV4-3	NA	TRBJ2-1	NA	TGCGCCAGCAGCCGAGGACTGGAAATGATTGAGCAGTTCTTC	CASSRGLEMIEQFF
TRBV28	TRBD1	TRBJ1-1	NA	TGTGCCAGCAGTTCGTCATCCACCCCCGGGACAGGAAAAATGAACACTGAAGCTTTCTTT	CASSSSSTPGTGKMNTEAFF
TRBV5-1	TRBD2	TRBJ2-1	NA	TGCGCCAGCAAACCGGGACTAGCGGGAGGACTCCCTTACAATGAGCAGTTCTTC	CASKPGLAGGLPYNEQFF
TRBV11-1	NA	TRBJ2-1	NA	TGTGCCAGCAGCTTAGCTGGGCGCCGAGGCGATGAGCAGTTCTTC	CASSLAGRRGDEQFF
TRBV5-1	NA	TRBJ1-2	few	TGCGCCAGCAGCGGCAGACAGGCTGAGACCCCATTTTTCGTCCCTCTTCGCGGCTACACCTTC	CASSGRQAETPFFVPLRGYTF
TRBV6-5	NA	TRBJ2-7	few	TGTGCCAGCAGAGTACAGTACGAGCAGTACTTC	CASRVQYEQYF
TRBV6-5	NA	TRBJ2-2	once	TGTGCCAGCAGCCCCCTGGACACCGGGGAGCTGTTTTTT	CASSPLDTGELFF
TRBV7-3	NA	TRBJ1-2	NA	TGTGCCAGCAGCTTAATGCCAGGCGGGGGCTATGGCTACACCTTC	CASSLMPGGGYGYTF
TRBV7-3	NA	TRBJ1-4	NA	TGTGCCAGCAGCTTAATTCAGGGCGGAGCAACTAATGAAAAACTGTTTTTT	CASSLIQGGATNEKLFF
TRBV21-1	NA	TRBJ2-3	NA	TGTGCCAGCAGCACCATGGGGGGACGGGAGGGTCTAGATACGCAGTATTTT	CASSTMGGREGLDTQYF
TRBV6-5	NA	TRBJ2-5	NA	TGTGCCAGCAGTAGACAGGGAGGAGAGACCCAGTACTTC	CASSRQGGETQYF
TRBV9	NA	TRBJ2-2	NA	TGTGCCAGCAGCGTAGGGCAAACGAACACCGGGGAGCTGTTTTTT	CASSVGQTNTGELFF
TRBV9	TRBD2	TRBJ2-7	NA	TGTGCCAGCAGCGTAGGGGCCGGGACTACCTACGAGCAGTACTTC	CASSVGAGTTYEQYF
TRBV9	TRBD1	TRBJ1-1	once	TGTGCCAGCGGGGACAGAGGGACTGAAGCTTTCTTT	CASGDRGTEAFF
TRBV6-1	NA	TRBJ1-6	NA	TGTGCCAGCAGTGACAGGGCCTATAATTCACCCCTCCACTTT	CASSDRAYNSPLHF
TRBV3-1/TRBV3-2	NA	TRBJ2-7	NA	TGTGCCAGCAGCCCGGGACAAGCTCTGGGCGAGCAGTACTTC	CASSPGQALGEQYF
TRBV9	NA	TRBJ2-2	few	TGTGCCAGCAGCGTAGTAGGACGTGAGGGGATGAAGATCGGGGAGCTGTTTTTT	CASSVVGREGMKIGELFF
TRBV4-2	NA	TRBJ1-2	NA	TGTGCCAGCAGCCAAGGGACCGGGACCAGCTATGGCTACACCTTC	CASSQGTGTSYGYTF
TRBV11-3	NA	TRBJ2-1	once	TGTGCCAGCAGCTTGCAGGACGGCTACAATGAGCAGTTCTTC	CASSLQDGYNEQFF
TRBV7-2	TRBD2	TRBJ2-1	NA	TGTGCCAGCAGGACCCCCGGGACTAGCGGAAACAATGAGCAGTTCTTC	CASRTPGTSGNNEQFF
TRBV10-3	TRBD2	TRBJ2-7	NA	TGTGCCATCAACGGGGGGTCAACCTACGAGCAGTACTTC	CAINGGSTYEQYF
TRBV7-9	TRBD2	TRBJ2-3	once	TGTGCCAGCAGCTTAAATAGCGGGGGGGCTACAGATACGCAGTATTTT	CASSLNSGGATDTQYF
TRBV3-1/TRBV3-2	NA	TRBJ2-3	NA	TGTGCCAGCAGCCATGGACTAACAAACACAGATACGCAGTATTTT	CASSHGLTNTDTQYF
TRBV4-3	TRBD2	TRBJ2-1	NA	TGCGCCAGCAGCCAAGAAGAGCGGGACCACTACAATGAGCAGTTCTTC	CASSQEERDHYNEQFF
TRBV6-2/TRBV6-3	NA	TRBJ2-3	NA	TGTGCCAGCAGTTTCGGGGGAGGCACAGATACGCAGTATTTT	CASSFGGGTDTQYF
TRBV5-1	NA	TRBJ2-7	NA	TGCGCCAGCAGCTTGGATTACGAGCAGTACTTC	CASSLDYEQYF
TRBV29-1	TRBD1	TRBJ1-5	once	TGCAGCGTTGGGCACAGGGGCCCCAATCAGCCCCAGCATTTT	CSVGHRGPNQPQHF
TRBV9	NA	TRBJ1-1	NA	TGTGCCAGCAGCGTAGGGGGAGGGGGAGCTTTCTTT	CASSVGGGGAFF
TRBV12-3/TRBV12-4	NA	TRBJ1-2	NA	TGTGCCAGCAGTTTTTCAGGGTTGGGGGGCTACACCTTC	CASSFSGLGGYTF
TRBV5-6	NA	TRBJ1-6	few	TGTGCCAGCAGCCCGACAGTTGGCTCCTATAATTCACCCCTCCACTTT	CASSPTVGSYNSPLHF
TRBV15	TRBD1	TRBJ2-2	once	TGTGCCACCAGCACTGGGACAGGGGTCACCGGGGAGCTGTTTTTT	CATSTGTGVTGELFF
TRBV12-1	NA	TRBJ2-7	NA	TGTGCCAGCAGCTTTACCTACAGGGGCTCGGAGGAGCAGTACTTC	CASSFTYRGSEEQYF
TRBV5-1	TRBD1	TRBJ2-5	NA	TGCGCCAGCAGCAAGGGGGCGCAAACGGAAGAGACCCAGTACTTC	CASSKGAQTEETQYF
TRBV5-1	TRBD1	TRBJ2-1	NA	TGCGCCAGCAGCTTATCAGGGGGCGACTACAATGAGCAGTTCTTC	CASSLSGGDYNEQFF